Below are 16 T cell receptor beta chains sequenced from a single sample in a study of T cells in Graves' hyperthyroidism and ophthalmopathy. TCR beta CDR3 sequences were amplified from RNA transcripts. A set of HTBI primers served as the primers for a first-round RT-PCR of the TCR CDR3. From the multiplex PCR reads, TCRdb called clonotypes with MiXCR, one entry per CDR3 protein. The sample yields fewer than 400,000 distinct CDR3 sequences, about 25% seen once. The sequenced sample consisted of blood. The receptors originated from a man aged 50 to 60 with Graves' hyperthyroidism.

This clonotype was counted many times. V and J are TRBV2 and TRBJ1-2; a possible D gene is TRBD1 (5 bases). Trimming took off 6 bases at V and 4 bases at J, with 12 bases between the two ends. Germline lookup yields CDR1 SNHLY and CDR2 FYNNEI. The CDR3 totals 13 residues. The CDR3 sequence is CASRPGQGYGYTF. Here the CDR3 DNA reads TGTGCCAGCAGGCCAGGACAAGGCTATGGCTACACCTTC.

This clonotype was found a few times. V gene TRBV18 combines with J gene TRBJ2-7; D perhaps matches TRBD2 (6 bases). The CDR3 is 14 residues long. V lost 3 bases to trimming and J lost 3 bases, with 12 bases between them. Per the germline V gene, CDR1 is KGHSH and CDR2 is LQKENI. The CDR3, as DNA: TGTGCCAGCTCACCGCGGGACGGTGGCTACGAGCAGTACTTC. This gives the protein CASSPRDGGYEQYF.

This clonotype was counted between two and nine times. The rearrangement links TRBV3-1 to TRBJ1-3; D is perhaps TRBD1 (6 bases). Per the germline V gene, CDR1 is LGHDT and CDR2 is YNNKEL (reference sequence). Trimming stripped 1 base from V and 5 bases from J, with 12 bases between. The CDR3 is 15 residues long. In nucleotides, the CDR3 is TGTGCCAGCAGCCAAGGGGGCGGGGGCCGAAACACCATATATTTT. This encodes CASSQGGGGRNTIYF.

This clonotype appeared a single time. J is TRBJ2-3 and V is TRBV14; D is ambiguous. V gave up 4 bases and J gave up 7 bases, with 6 bases separating them. The length of the CDR3 is 11 residues. Germline CDR1 reads SGHDN; CDR2 reads FVKESK. In DNA form, the CDR3 reads TGTGCCAGCAGCCTAGTAAATACGCAGTATTTT. Translation gives CASSLVNTQYF.

This clonotype has only a few counts. This CDR3 reads CASSLTYSGRLYNEQFF. The DNA for the CDR3 is TGTGCCAGCAGCCTCACCTATAGCGGGAGGCTTTACAATGAGCAGTTCTTC. The chain combines TRBV6-1 with TRBJ2-1, with TRBD2 matching 10 bases. The J segment lost 4 bases and the V segment lost 6 bases, leaving 12 bases of the junction unmatched. There are 17 residues in the CDR3. The germline V gene encodes CDR1 MNHNS and CDR2 SASEGT.

This sequence joins TRBV20-1 and TRBJ1-1; D gene unclear. Germline V gene lookup returns CDR1 DFQATT and CDR2 SNEGSKA (reference sequence). The ends were cut back, 1 base at V and 3 bases at J, with 12 bases in the middle. This CDR3 spans 14 amino acids. The CDR3 sequence: CSARVGVSHTEAFF. The CDR3 DNA follows: TGCAGTGCTAGAGTTGGGGTCTCGCACACTGAAGCTTTCTTT.

The table lists this clonotype with many counts. The CDR3 protein is CASSLAGVRDTQYF. CDR3 DNA sequence: TGTGCCAGCAGCCTAGCGGGAGTAAGAGATACGCAGTATTTT. V is TRBV11-2 and J is TRBJ2-3, with 10 nucleotides matching TRBD2. J was trimmed by 5 bases and V by 5 bases; bases with no gene match: 4. The germline gives CDR1 SGHAT, CDR2 FQNNGV. The CDR3 loop spans 14 amino acids.

This clonotype was counted between two and nine times. The chain uses TRBV5-5 and TRBJ2-2; no clear D gene. The CDR3 is made up of 13 amino acids. In germline, CDR1 is SGHKS, CDR2 YYEKEE (reference sequence). V gave up 1 base and J gave up 6 bases, with 7 bases separating them. The CDR3 DNA reads as TGTGCCAGCAGCTTGACTCTCGCCGGGGAGCTGTTTTTT. It codes for CASSLTLAGELFF.

The chain links TRBV30 to TRBJ2-2; no definite D call. V gave up 3 bases and J gave up 6 bases, with 14 bases separating them. This CDR3 is 14 amino acids long. The germline CDR1 and CDR2 sequences are GTSNPN and SVGIG (reference sequence). In DNA form, the CDR3 reads TGTGCCTGGAGGCCCCTCGGGTGGGCCGGGGAGCTGTTTTTT. Protein: CAWRPLGWAGELFF. The whole variable domain, filled in from reference TRBV30 and TRBJ2-2, reads SQTIHQWPATLVQPVGSPLSLECTVEGTSNPNLYWYRQAAGRGLQLLFYSVGIGQISSEVPQNLSASRPQDRQFILSSKKLLLSDSGFYLCAWRPLGWAGELFFGEGSRLTVL.

CDR3: CASRTGGATNEKLFF. The DNA for the CDR3 is TGTGCCAGCAGAACAGGGGGCGCAACTAATGAAAAACTGTTTTTT. The chain links TRBV27 to TRBJ1-4; TRBD1 aligns across 9 bases. V shed 6 bases and J 0 bases; nucleotides not matched to a gene: 2. The CDR3 runs 15 residues. Looked up from germline, CDR1 is MNHEY and CDR2 is SMNVEV (reference sequence).

The chain employs TRBV29-1 and TRBJ2-2, with D maybe TRBD1 (5 bases). CDR3 length equals 14 residues. In germline, CDR1 is SQVTM, CDR2 ANQGSEA. V lost 7 bases and J 5 bases, leaving 17 bases between the germline ends. The CDR3 loop is CSAVQGSLTGELFF. Here the CDR3 DNA reads TGCAGCGCCGTTCAGGGATCTTTGACCGGGGAGCTGTTTTTT.

This chain joins TRBV12-3 or TRBV12-4 and TRBJ2-1; TRBD2 agrees at 11 bases. This CDR3 comprises 15 residues. V lost 6 bases, J lost 4 bases, and 5 bases stayed unmatched. The CDR3 DNA is TGTGCCAGCAGACTGACTAGCGGGAAATACAATGAGCAGTTCTTC. Amino acids: CASRLTSGKYNEQFF.

This clonotype has only a few counts. The rearrangement joins TRBV20-1 to TRBJ1-5, with a weak D call TRBD1 (6 bases). Germline assignment: CDR1 DFQATT and CDR2 SNEGSKA (reference sequence). This CDR3 comprises 12 residues. V was shortened by 6 bases and J by 5 bases, with 11 bases between the two germline ends. CDR3 sequence reads: CSALGADQPQHF. The CDR3 nucleotides read TGCAGTGCCTTGGGGGCAGATCAGCCCCAGCATTTT.

This clonotype was recorded many times. The chain is built from TRBV7-8 and TRBJ2-1; D might be TRBD2 (5 bases). Per germline, CDR1 SGHVS and CDR2 FQNEAQ. CDR3 length: 11 amino acids. V lost 5 bases, J lost 6 bases, and 5 bases lay in between. DNA of the CDR3: TGTGCCAGCAGCACTAGCAATGAGCAGTTCTTC. It codes for CASSTSNEQFF. Combining the CDR3 with reference TRBV7-8 and TRBJ2-1 gives the whole variable domain GAGVSQSPRYKVAKRGQDVALRCDPISGHVSLFWYQQALGQGPEFLTYFQNEAQLDKSGLPSDRFFAERPEGSVSTLKIQRTQQEDSAVYLCASSTSNEQFFGPGTRLTVL.

This clonotype was seen ten or more times. The rearrangement uses TRBV27 and TRBJ2-7, with 7 bases lining up with TRBD2. Trimming at V came to 2 bases and at J to 5 bases, leaving 9 bases not matched to a gene. CDR3 length: 15 amino acids. The germline V gene encodes CDR1 MNHEY and CDR2 SMNVEV (reference sequence). CDR3 DNA: TGTGCCAGCAGTTTAACCGGGGGGACGCCCCACGAGCAGTACTTC. Amino acids: CASSLTGGTPHEQYF.

This clonotype was counted once. The CDR3 loop is CATGYGSGAYEQYF. The CDR3 nucleotides are TGTGCCACCGGGTACGGGAGTGGGGCCTACGAGCAGTACTTC. The chain recombines TRBV7-9 with TRBJ2-7; the D gene is possibly TRBD2 (6 bases). CDR3 length: 14 residues. Germline CDR1 reads SEHNR; CDR2 reads FQNEAQ (reference sequence). Trimming took 10 bases from V and 2 from J, leaving 18 bases between them.